The 9 T cell receptor beta chains listed next were all sequenced from one sample in a study of cytomegalovirus exposure and HLA in healthy donors. Profiled with immunoSEQ multiplex PCR; TCRdb holds only in-frame clones, not every one. The sample lists 150,000 or so clones; 75% to 90% were seen once. What was sequenced was PBMCs. Source of these receptors: a man aged 18 to 35 in good health and CMV-seropositive.

This sequence joins TRBV6-5 and TRBJ2-7; D unclear. The germline CDR1 and CDR2 sequences are MNHEY and SVGAGI. V was shortened by 6 bases and J by 7 bases, with 16 bases between the two germline ends. CDR3 length equals 13 residues. In DNA, the CDR3 is TGTGCCAGCAGCCTCCGGTTCACTCTAGAGCAGTACTTC. This sequence encodes CASSLRFTLEQYF.

The J gene is TRBJ2-7, the V gene TRBV4-3; 7 nucleotides match TRBD2. V was clipped by 1 base and J by 0 bases; unmatched bases: 0. The CDR3 is made up of 14 amino acids. Germline V gives CDR1 LGHNA, CDR2 YSLEER. The CDR3 loop is CASSQGGGSYEQYF. In nucleotides, the CDR3 is TGCGCCAGCAGCCAAGGGGGGGGCTCCTACGAGCAGTACTTC.

The chain is built from TRBV30 and TRBJ2-5; weak D call: TRBD2 (6 bases). CDR3 length equals 13 residues. V lost 1 base and J lost 4, with 10 bases in between. The germline CDR1 and CDR2 sequences are GTSNPN and SVGIG (reference sequence). CDR3: CAWSGGLGETQYF. The DNA for the CDR3 is TGTGCCTGGAGTGGGGGACTCGGAGAGACCCAGTACTTC.

The chain combines TRBV5-5 with TRBJ2-1; D is unresolved. CDR3 size: 15 residues. In germline, CDR1 is SGHKS, CDR2 YYEKEE (reference sequence). The V end was cut by 4 bases, the J end by 4 bases, with 15 bases between. Here the CDR3 DNA reads TGTGCCAGCAGCCTGGACCCGGGTCGGTACAATGAGCAGTTCTTC. Protein: CASSLDPGRYNEQFF.

This clone was picked up a small number of times. The V and J genes are TRBV5-6 and TRBJ2-5; the match to TRBD2 covers 13 bases. CDR3 size: 16 residues. Germline V gene data show CDR1 as SGHDT and CDR2 as YYEEEE. The V and J ends lost 4 bases and 1 base, in that order; junction bases with no gene match: 4. The DNA for the CDR3 is TGTGCCAGCAGCCTGGGACTAGCGGGGTCCCAAGAGACCCAGTACTTC. The encoded protein is CASSLGLAGSQETQYF. Together with reference TRBV5-6 and TRBJ2-5, the CDR3 gives the full variable domain: DAGVTQSPTHLIKTRGQQVTLRCSPKSGHDTVSWYQQALGQGPQFIFQYYEEEERQRGNFPDRFSGHQFPNYSSELNVNALLLGDSALYLCASSLGLAGSQETQYFGPGTRLLVL.

This chain links TRBV13 with TRBJ2-2; 10 bases fit TRBD2. Per germline, CDR1 PRHDT and CDR2 FYEKMQ (reference sequence). The CDR3 length is 17 residues. V was clipped by 3 bases and J by 5 bases; unmatched bases: 9. The DNA of the CDR3 is TGTGCCAGCAGCTTGTGGCTAGCGGGAGAAGGGACCGGGGAGCTGTTTTTT. This gives the protein CASSLWLAGEGTGELFF. The variable domain in full, completed from reference TRBV13 and TRBJ2-2, reads AAGVIQSPRHLIKEKRETATLKCYPIPRHDTVYWYQQGPGQDPQFLISFYEKMQSDKGSIPDRFSAQQFSDYHSELNMSSLELGDSALYFCASSLWLAGEGTGELFFGEGSRLTVL.

The rearrangement links TRBV5-1 to TRBJ2-2; TRBD2 matches at 7 bases. This CDR3 is 14 amino acids long. V shed 2 bases and J 7 bases; nucleotides not matched to a gene: 5. Per germline, CDR1 SGHRS and CDR2 YFSETQ. CDR3 sequence reads: CASSFGRFVGELFF. DNA for the CDR3: TGCGCCAGCAGCTTCGGGAGGTTTGTCGGGGAGCTGTTTTTT. Full variable domain (rest looked up from reference TRBV5-1 and TRBJ2-2): KAGVTQTPRYLIKTRGQQVTLSCSPISGHRSVSWYQQTPGQGLQFLFEYFSETQRNKGNFPGRFSGRQFSNSRSEMNVSTLELGDSALYLCASSFGRFVGELFFGEGSRLTVL.

CDR3 bases: TGTGCCAGCAGTCCCCGGGACAGGGGTTCACCCCTCCACTTT. Translating it yields CASSPRDRGSPLHF. The chain uses TRBV6-5 and TRBJ1-6, with TRBD1 matching over 10 bases. The CDR3 spans 14 residues. J gave up 9 bases and V 5 bases, and 4 bases lay outside the gene matches. Germline values: CDR1 MNHEY, CDR2 SVGAGI.

The chain couples TRBV7-9 to TRBJ1-1, with 9 nucleotides matching TRBD1. The CDR3 runs to 17 residues. Germline V gives CDR1 SEHNR, CDR2 FQNEAQ (reference sequence). J was trimmed by 1 base and V by 5 bases; bases with no gene match: 11. CDR3 sequence reads: CASSPRQGGYRNTEAFF. CDR3 nucleotide sequence: TGTGCCAGCAGCCCTCGACAGGGGGGATACAGGAACACTGAAGCTTTCTTT.